This record covers a single T cell receptor (beta chain). What it binds is not known. A second about 6 to 12 cycle PCR used barcoded and J-beta primers. Each cDNA molecule carried a tag from a template-switch adaptor that contained 12 random nucleotides. A single record per CDR3 protein comes from TCRdb applying MiXCR to the 5' RACE reads. The repertoire holds 1.5 million to 2 million distinct CDR3 sequences, with over 25% as singletons. The sample belongs to a study of blood T cells in healthy people across ages. Study in general: Template-switching capture recovered about one barcoded beta molecule per two T cells.

Individuals who donated were healthy Caucasians from Russia aged roughly 6 to 95. Study-level findings and limits: Naive T cell percentage showed a strong correlation with the diversity of TCR beta.

Germline V gene data show CDR1 as MNHEY and CDR2 as SVGAGI. The CDR3 is 15 amino acids. V dropped 2 bases and J dropped 8; count of bases not matched to a gene: 9. The J gene is TRBJ1-2, the V gene TRBV6-5, with 9 bases that match TRBD1. This TCR was sampled from a woman aged 25-40 years in good health. Sequencing was carried out using blood. DNA of the CDR3: TGTGCCAGCAGTTACACCAACAGGGGGCGCGGGGGCTACACCTTC. Its translation: CASSYTNRGRGGYTF.